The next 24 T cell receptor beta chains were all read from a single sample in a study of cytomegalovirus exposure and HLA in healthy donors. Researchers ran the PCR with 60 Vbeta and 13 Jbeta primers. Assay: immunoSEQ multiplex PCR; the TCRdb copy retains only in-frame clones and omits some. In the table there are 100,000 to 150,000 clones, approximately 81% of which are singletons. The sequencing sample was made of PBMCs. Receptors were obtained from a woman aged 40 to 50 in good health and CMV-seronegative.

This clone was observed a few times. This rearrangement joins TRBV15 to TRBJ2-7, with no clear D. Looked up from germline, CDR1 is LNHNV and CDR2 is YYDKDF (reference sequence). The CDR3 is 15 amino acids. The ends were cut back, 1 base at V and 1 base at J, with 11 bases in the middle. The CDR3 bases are TGTGCCACCAGCAGAGGTTCGGCGGAATCCTACGAGCAGTACTTC. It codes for CATSRGSAESYEQYF.

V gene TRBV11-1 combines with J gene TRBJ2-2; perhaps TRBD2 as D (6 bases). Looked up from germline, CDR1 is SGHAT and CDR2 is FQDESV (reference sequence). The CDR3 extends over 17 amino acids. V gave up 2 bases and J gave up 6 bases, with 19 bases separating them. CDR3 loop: CASSLTSSAGKAGELFF. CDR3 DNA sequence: TGTGCCAGCAGCTTAACTTCCTCGGCGGGGAAGGCCGGGGAGCTGTTTTTT.

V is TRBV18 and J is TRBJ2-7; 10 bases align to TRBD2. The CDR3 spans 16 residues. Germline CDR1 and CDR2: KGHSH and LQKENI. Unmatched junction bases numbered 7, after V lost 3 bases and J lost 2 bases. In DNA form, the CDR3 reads TGTGCCAGCTCACCCCCAGGACTAGCGGCGGCCTACGAGCAGTACTTC. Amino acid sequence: CASSPPGLAAAYEQYF.

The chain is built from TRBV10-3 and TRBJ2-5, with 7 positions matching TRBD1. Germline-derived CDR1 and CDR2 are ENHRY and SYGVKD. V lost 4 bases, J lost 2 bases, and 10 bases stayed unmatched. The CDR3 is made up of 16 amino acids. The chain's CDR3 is CAISGPLGGGQETQYF. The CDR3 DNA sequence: TGTGCCATCAGTGGGCCTCTAGGGGGCGGACAAGAGACCCAGTACTTC.

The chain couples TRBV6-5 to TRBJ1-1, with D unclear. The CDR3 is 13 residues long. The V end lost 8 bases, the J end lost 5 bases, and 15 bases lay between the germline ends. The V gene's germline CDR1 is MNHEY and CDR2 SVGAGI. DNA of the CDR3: TGTGCCAGCGGAACTCCCGCGGGGACTGAAGCTTTCTTT. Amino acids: CASGTPAGTEAFF.

The chain's CDR3 is CASSGRGGMNTEAFF. In DNA form, the CDR3 reads TGTGCCAGTAGTGGGAGGGGAGGGATGAACACTGAAGCTTTCTTT. This sequence joins TRBV19 and TRBJ1-1; D may be TRBD1 (5 bases). From germline, CDR1 is LNHDA and CDR2 SQIVND (reference sequence). CDR3 length equals 15 residues. Trimming removed 5 bases at V and 0 bases at J, with 13 bases between.

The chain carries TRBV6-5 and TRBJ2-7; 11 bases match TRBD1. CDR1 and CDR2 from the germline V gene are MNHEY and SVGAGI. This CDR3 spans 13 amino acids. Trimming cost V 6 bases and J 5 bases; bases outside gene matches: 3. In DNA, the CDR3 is TGTGCCAGCAGGGGACAGGGGGAACACGAGCAGTACTTC. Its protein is CASRGQGEHEQYF.

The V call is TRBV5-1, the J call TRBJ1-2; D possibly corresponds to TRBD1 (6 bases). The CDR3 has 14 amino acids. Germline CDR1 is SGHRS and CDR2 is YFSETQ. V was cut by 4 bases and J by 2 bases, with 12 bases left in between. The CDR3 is CASSTGQKNYGYTF. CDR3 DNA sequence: TGCGCCAGCAGCACAGGACAGAAAAACTATGGCTACACCTTC.

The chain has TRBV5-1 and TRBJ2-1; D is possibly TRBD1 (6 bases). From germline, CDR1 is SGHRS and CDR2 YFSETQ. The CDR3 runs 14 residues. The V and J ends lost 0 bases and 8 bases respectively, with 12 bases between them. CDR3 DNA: TGCGCCAGCAGCTTGGATAGGGGGAACGATGAGCAGTTCTTC. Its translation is CASSLDRGNDEQFF. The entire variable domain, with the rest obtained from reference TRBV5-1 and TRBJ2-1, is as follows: KAGVTQTPRYLIKTRGQQVTLSCSPISGHRSVSWYQQTPGQGLQFLFEYFSETQRNKGNFPGRFSGRQFSNSRSEMNVSTLELGDSALYLCASSLDRGNDEQFFGPGTRLTVL.

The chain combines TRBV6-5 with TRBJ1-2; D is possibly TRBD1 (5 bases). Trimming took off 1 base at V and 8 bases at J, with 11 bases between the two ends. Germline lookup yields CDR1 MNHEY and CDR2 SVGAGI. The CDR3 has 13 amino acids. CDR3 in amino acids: CASSYWQGRGYTF. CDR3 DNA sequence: TGTGCCAGCAGTTACTGGCAGGGTAGGGGCTACACCTTC.

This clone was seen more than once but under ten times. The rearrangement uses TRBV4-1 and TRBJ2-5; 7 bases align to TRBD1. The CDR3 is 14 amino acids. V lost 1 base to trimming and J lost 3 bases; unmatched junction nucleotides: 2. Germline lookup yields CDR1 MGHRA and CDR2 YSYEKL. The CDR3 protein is CASSQVTGEETQYF. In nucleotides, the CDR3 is TGCGCCAGCAGCCAAGTAACAGGGGAAGAGACCCAGTACTTC.

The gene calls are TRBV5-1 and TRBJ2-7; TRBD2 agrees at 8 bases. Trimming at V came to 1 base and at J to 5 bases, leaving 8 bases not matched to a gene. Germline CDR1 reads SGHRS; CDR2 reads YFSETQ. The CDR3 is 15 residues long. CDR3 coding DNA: TGCGCCAGCAGCTTGATAGCGGGGATCGGGAACGAGCAGTACTTC. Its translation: CASSLIAGIGNEQYF.

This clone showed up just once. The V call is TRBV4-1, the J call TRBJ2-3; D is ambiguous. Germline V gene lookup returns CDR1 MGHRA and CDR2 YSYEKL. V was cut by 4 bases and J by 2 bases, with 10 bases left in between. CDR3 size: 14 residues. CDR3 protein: CASSLSPLTDTQYF. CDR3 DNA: TGCGCCAGCAGCCTCTCCCCACTCACAGATACGCAGTATTTT.

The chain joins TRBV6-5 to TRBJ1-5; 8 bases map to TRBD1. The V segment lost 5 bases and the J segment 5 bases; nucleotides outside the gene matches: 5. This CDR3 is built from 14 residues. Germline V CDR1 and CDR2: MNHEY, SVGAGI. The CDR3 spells CASSAQGAYQPQHF. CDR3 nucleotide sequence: TGTGCCAGCAGTGCCCAGGGGGCTTATCAGCCCCAGCATTTT.

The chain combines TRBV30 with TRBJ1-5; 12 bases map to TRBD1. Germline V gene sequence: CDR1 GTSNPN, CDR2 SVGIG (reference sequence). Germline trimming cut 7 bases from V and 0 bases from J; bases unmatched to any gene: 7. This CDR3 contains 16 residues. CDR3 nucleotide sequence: TGTGCCTCCGGGACAGGGGGCACCTTTAGCAATCAGCCCCAGCATTTT. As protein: CASGTGGTFSNQPQHF.

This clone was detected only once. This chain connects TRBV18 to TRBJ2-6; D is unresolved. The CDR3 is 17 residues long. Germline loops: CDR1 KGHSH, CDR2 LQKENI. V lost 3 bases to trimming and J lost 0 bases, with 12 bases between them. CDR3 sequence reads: CASSPTRTPSGANVLTF. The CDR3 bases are TGTGCCAGCTCACCCACACGTACACCCTCTGGGGCCAACGTCCTGACTTTC.

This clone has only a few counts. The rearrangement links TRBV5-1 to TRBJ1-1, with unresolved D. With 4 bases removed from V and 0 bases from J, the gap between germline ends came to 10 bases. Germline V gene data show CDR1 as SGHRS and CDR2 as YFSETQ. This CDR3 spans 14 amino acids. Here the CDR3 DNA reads TGCGCCAGCAGCCCCGGACTCTTGAACACTGAAGCTTTCTTT. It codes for CASSPGLLNTEAFF.

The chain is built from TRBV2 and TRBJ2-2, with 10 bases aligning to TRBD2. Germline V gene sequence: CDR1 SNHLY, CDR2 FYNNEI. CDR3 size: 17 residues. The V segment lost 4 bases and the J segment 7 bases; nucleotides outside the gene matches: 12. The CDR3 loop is CASSVQSGGEADGELFF. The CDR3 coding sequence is TGTGCCAGCAGTGTCCAAAGCGGGGGGGAGGCGGACGGGGAGCTGTTTTTT.

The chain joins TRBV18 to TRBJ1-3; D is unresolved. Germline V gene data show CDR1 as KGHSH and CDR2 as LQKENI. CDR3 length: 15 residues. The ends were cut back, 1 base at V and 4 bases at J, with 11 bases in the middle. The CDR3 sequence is CASSPLREPGNTIYF. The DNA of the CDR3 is TGTGCCAGCTCACCACTACGGGAGCCGGGAAACACCATATATTTT.

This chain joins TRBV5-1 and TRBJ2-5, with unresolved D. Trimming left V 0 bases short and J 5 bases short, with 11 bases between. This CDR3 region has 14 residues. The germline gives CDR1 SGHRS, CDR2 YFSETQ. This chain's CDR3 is CASSLVPAGETQYF. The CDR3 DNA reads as TGCGCCAGCAGCTTGGTTCCAGCCGGGGAGACCCAGTACTTC.

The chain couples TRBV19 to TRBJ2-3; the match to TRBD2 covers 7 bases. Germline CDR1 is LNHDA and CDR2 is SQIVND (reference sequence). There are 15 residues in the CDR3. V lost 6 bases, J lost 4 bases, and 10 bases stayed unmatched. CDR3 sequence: CASSPRGGWADTQYF. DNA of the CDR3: TGTGCCAGTAGCCCCCGGGGAGGGTGGGCAGATACGCAGTATTTT. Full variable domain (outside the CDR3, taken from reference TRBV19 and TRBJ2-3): DGGITQSPKYLFRKEGQNVTLSCEQNLNHDAMYWYRQDPGQGLRLIYYSQIVNDFQKGDIAEGYSVSREKKESFPLTVTSAQKNPTAFYLCASSPRGGWADTQYFGPGTRLTVL.

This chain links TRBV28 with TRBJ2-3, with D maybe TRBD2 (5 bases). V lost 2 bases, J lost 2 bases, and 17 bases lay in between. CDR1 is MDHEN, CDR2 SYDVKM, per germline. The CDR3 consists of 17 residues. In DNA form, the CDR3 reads TGTGCCAGCAGTTTACCCCTTCAGAGGGCATACACAGATACGCAGTATTTT. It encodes CASSLPLQRAYTDTQYF. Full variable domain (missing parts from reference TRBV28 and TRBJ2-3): DVKVTQSSRYLVKRTGEKVFLECVQDMDHENMFWYRQDPGLGLRLIYFSYDVKMKEKGDIPEGYSVSREKKERFSLILESASTNQTSMYLCASSLPLQRAYTDTQYFGPGTRLTVL.

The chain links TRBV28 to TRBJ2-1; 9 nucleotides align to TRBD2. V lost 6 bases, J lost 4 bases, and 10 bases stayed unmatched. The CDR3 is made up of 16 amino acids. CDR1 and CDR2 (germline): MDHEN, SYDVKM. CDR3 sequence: CASRNSGSRIYNEQFF. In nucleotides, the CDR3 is TGTGCCAGCAGGAATAGCGGGAGTCGAATTTACAATGAGCAGTTCTTC.

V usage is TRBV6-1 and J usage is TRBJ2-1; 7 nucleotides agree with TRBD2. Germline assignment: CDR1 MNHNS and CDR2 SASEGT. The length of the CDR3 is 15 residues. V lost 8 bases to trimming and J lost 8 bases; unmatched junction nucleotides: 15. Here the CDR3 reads CASSRSAGAFYEQFF. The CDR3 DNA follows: TGTGCCAGCTCACGTAGCGCGGGAGCGTTTTATGAGCAGTTCTTC.